These 15 T cell receptor beta chains share one sample of origin, sequenced in a study of cytomegalovirus exposure and HLA in healthy donors. PCR was performed using 60 Vbeta and 13 Jbeta primers. Here immunoSEQ multiplex PCR was the method, and the copy in TCRdb shows in-frame clones only, minus some. The top ten hold about 3.5% of the sample, which has 75,000 to 90,000 clones, about 77% seen once. Sequencing was performed on PBMCs. Receptors were obtained from a man in his fifties in good health and CMV-seronegative.

The chain links TRBV5-4 to TRBJ2-5, with a tentative D call TRBD2 (7 bases). V shed 1 base and J shed 1 base, with 17 bases lying between them. The CDR3 sequence is 17 residues long. Germline CDR1 reads SGHNT; CDR2 reads YYREEE (reference sequence). CDR3 in amino acids: CASSLSGLGGPQETQYF. The DNA of the CDR3 is TGTGCCAGCAGCTTGAGTGGATTGGGGGGGCCCCAAGAGACCCAGTACTTC. Using reference TRBV5-4 and TRBJ2-5 for the parts outside the CDR3, the full variable domain is ETGVTQSPTHLIKTRGQQVTLRCSSQSGHNTVSWYQQALGQGPQFIFQYYREEENGRGNFPPRFSGLQFPNYSSELNVNALELDDSALYLCASSLSGLGGPQETQYFGPGTRLLVL.

The chain joins TRBV18 to TRBJ2-2; tentative D call: TRBD2 (6 bases). The CDR3 loop spans 16 amino acids. Germline CDR1 reads KGHSH; CDR2 reads LQKENI. Trimming left V 3 bases short and J 0 bases short, with 11 bases between. The CDR3: CASSPYGGANTGELFF. DNA of the CDR3: TGTGCCAGCTCACCGTACGGCGGGGCGAACACCGGGGAGCTGTTTTTT.

This clone has a handful of counts. V gene TRBV19 combines with J gene TRBJ1-1; a weak D match, TRBD1 (5 bases). Trimming pared 3 bases from V and 2 bases from J, leaving 10 bases between. This CDR3 has 14 amino acids. Per germline, CDR1 LNHDA and CDR2 SQIVND (reference sequence). CDR3 loop: CASSMNRQNTEAFF. The CDR3, as DNA: TGTGCCAGTAGTATGAACAGGCAAAACACTGAAGCTTTCTTT.

This clone occurred a few times. The V gene is TRBV7-9, the J gene TRBJ1-1, with a possible D match to TRBD1 (5 bases). Between the trimmed V and J ends, which lost 1 base and 0 bases, there was a span of 9 bases. The V gene's germline CDR1 is SEHNR and CDR2 FQNEAQ (reference sequence). This CDR3 spans 15 amino acids. CDR3 sequence: CASSLVGRVNTEAFF. CDR3 DNA: TGTGCCAGCAGCTTAGTAGGCAGGGTGAACACTGAAGCTTTCTTT. Using reference TRBV7-9 and TRBJ1-1 for the parts outside the CDR3, the full variable domain is DTGVSQNPRHKITKRGQNVTFRCDPISEHNRLYWYRQTLGQGPEFLTYFQNEAQLEKSRLLSDRFSAERPKGSFSTLEIQRTEQGDSAMYLCASSLVGRVNTEAFFGQGTRLTVV.

This clone has just a few counts. V usage is TRBV11-2 and J usage is TRBJ2-7; D might be TRBD2 (6 bases). Germline CDR1 SGHAT, CDR2 FQNNGV. The CDR3 totals 14 residues. The V and J ends lost 3 bases and 3 bases respectively, with 12 bases between them. The CDR3 here is CASSLEGRNYEQYF. The CDR3 bases are TGTGCCAGCAGCTTGGAGGGACGTAACTACGAGCAGTACTTC.

This clone appeared a few times. The chain links TRBV5-1 to TRBJ2-2; maybe TRBD2 (5 bases). The ends were cut back, 0 bases at V and 2 bases at J, with 11 bases in the middle. The CDR3 totals 16 residues. From germline, CDR1 is SGHRS and CDR2 YFSETQ. CDR3 DNA: TGCGCCAGCAGCTTGGGGGCTAGCTCCAACACCGGGGAGCTGTTTTTT. It encodes CASSLGASSNTGELFF.

CDR3 nucleotides: TGTGCCAGCAGGGACTCCGGGACTGGCCGGCGAGAGCAGTACTTC. Translating it yields CASRDSGTGRREQYF. The rearrangement links TRBV2 to TRBJ2-7, with D maybe TRBD2 (6 bases). The CDR3 has 15 residues. Trimming removed 6 bases at V and 7 bases at J, with 22 bases between. Per the germline V gene, CDR1 is SNHLY and CDR2 is FYNNEI. The full variable domain, in which reference TRBV2 and TRBJ2-7 provide the parts outside the CDR3, is EPEVTQTPSHQVTQMGQEVILRCVPISNHLYFYWYRQILGQKVEFLVSFYNNEISEKSEIFDDQFSVERPDGSNFTLKIRSTKLEDSAMYFCASRDSGTGRREQYFGPGTRLTVT.

The chain combines TRBV4-3 with TRBJ2-7; maybe TRBD2 (7 bases). Per germline, CDR1 LGHNA and CDR2 YSLEER. Trimming left V 2 bases short and J 3 bases short, with 14 bases between. This CDR3 has 15 residues. The CDR3 DNA reads TGCGCCAGCAGCCAAACAATAGGGGGGGTCTACGAGCAGTACTTC. Encoded protein: CASSQTIGGVYEQYF.

This chain links TRBV7-8 with TRBJ1-2; D not certain. Trimming removed 2 bases from V and 7 bases from J, with 11 bases in between. The CDR3 length is 13 residues. Germline V gives CDR1 SGHVS, CDR2 FQNEAQ. CDR3: CASSLTTKAGYTF. The CDR3 DNA sequence: TGTGCCAGCAGCTTAACTACGAAGGCTGGCTACACCTTC.

The gene calls are TRBV2 and TRBJ1-2; 9 bases align to TRBD1. The CDR3 is 16 amino acids. V was clipped by 6 bases and J by 7 bases; unmatched bases: 15. Looked up from germline, CDR1 is SNHLY and CDR2 is FYNNEI. CDR3 amino acids: CASSAGAGQGKIGYTF. The CDR3 bases are TGTGCCAGCAGCGCCGGGGCGGGACAGGGAAAAATTGGCTACACCTTC.

The chain uses TRBV28 and TRBJ1-6; no firm D call. Between the trimmed V and J ends, which lost 5 bases and 6 bases, there was a span of 5 bases. This CDR3 contains 12 residues. Germline V CDR1 and CDR2: MDHEN, SYDVKM. The CDR3 region has the DNA TGTGCCAGCAGTGTCATTAATTCACCCCTCCACTTT. Translation: CASSVINSPLHF.

The genes are TRBV6-1 and TRBJ2-2; possibly TRBD1 for D (7 bases). There are 15 residues in the CDR3. V was cut by 2 bases and J by 4 bases, with 11 bases left in between. Germline V gene lookup returns CDR1 MNHNS and CDR2 SASEGT. CDR3 loop: CASSEQGGLTGELFF. The CDR3 region has the DNA TGTGCCAGCAGTGAACAGGGGGGCCTCACCGGGGAGCTGTTTTTT.

The genes are TRBV28 and TRBJ2-2; 9 bases are a match to TRBD1. The CDR3 has 17 amino acids. The germline CDR1 and CDR2 sequences are MDHEN and SYDVKM. V shed 6 bases, J shed 6 bases, and the junction held 14 bases outside the gene matches. In nucleotides, the CDR3 is TGTGCCAGCAGCACACGAACAGGGGGCGGATTGTCCGGGGAGCTGTTTTTT. Protein: CASSTRTGGGLSGELFF.

The CDR3 region is CASSPGQGPEWEQYF. The CDR3 region has the DNA TGTGCCAGCAGCCCTGGACAGGGCCCTGAATGGGAGCAGTACTTC. The V call is TRBV7-6, the J call TRBJ2-7; 8 bases are shared with TRBD1. The length of the CDR3 is 15 residues. Per germline, CDR1 SGHVS and CDR2 FNYEAQ. The ends lost 5 bases at V and 7 bases at J; junction bases unmatched: 13. Looking up the rest from reference TRBV7-6 and TRBJ2-7 gives the full variable domain: GAGVSQSPRYKVTKRGQDVALRCDPISGHVSLYWYRQALGQGPEFLTYFNYEAQQDKSGLPNDRFSAERPEGSISTLTIQRTEQRDSAMYRCASSPGQGPEWEQYFGPGTRLTVT.

The CDR3: CASSVGLATDTQYF. The DNA of the CDR3 is TGTGCCAGCAGTGTGGGACTAGCCACAGATACGCAGTATTTT. The rearrangement joins TRBV27 to TRBJ2-3; 9 nucleotides match TRBD2. Trimming removed 5 bases from V and 2 bases from J; junction bases left unmatched: 2. Germline CDR1 is MNHEY and CDR2 is SMNVEV (reference sequence). The CDR3 spans 14 residues.